A selection of T cell receptor beta chains follows, all from one sample in a study of CD8 T cells in ankylosing spondylitis. TCRdb analysed the 5' RACE reads with MiXCR anew, one entry per CDR3 protein. In the table there are around 75,000 distinct CDR3 sequences, over 4% of which are singletons. Material: blood, either unsorted or a sorted T cell fraction (not recorded which). All receptors derive from a male donor with ankylosing spondylitis or in good health (not recorded which). Both conserved end residues are part of each CDR3. D genes are given only for firm matches. Clone size is given for some rows only: seen once, a few or many times, or a class if the clone is expanded.

J gene,V gene,clone size,D gene,CDR3 protein,CDR3 DNA
TRBJ2-3,TRBV7-3,many,.,CASSLTHRPDTQYF,TGTGCCAGCAGCTTAACCCATCGCCCAGATACGCAGTATTTT
TRBJ1-2,TRBV24-1,many,.,CATSDSGTLHGYTF,TGTGCCACCAGTGATTCCGGGACACTCCATGGCTACACCTTC
TRBJ1-1,TRBV7-2,few,.,CASSKWAGGFDTEAFF,TGTGCCAGCAGTAAGTGGGCCGGTGGTTTTGACACTGAAGCTTTCTTT
TRBJ1-6,TRBV5-1,many,.,CASSSGQNNSPLHF,TGCGCCAGCAGCTCTGGACAGAATAATTCACCCCTCCACTTT
TRBJ2-5,TRBV15,many,.,CATSPGAETQYF,TGTGCCACCAGCCCCGGGGCCGAGACCCAGTACTTC
TRBJ2-3,TRBV28,many,.,CASSSWSSTDTQYF,TGTGCCAGCAGCTCATGGTCTAGCACAGATACGCAGTATTTT
TRBJ1-1,TRBV5-1,many,TRBD1,CASSSGTGNTEAFF,TGCGCCAGCAGCTCCGGGACAGGGAACACTGAAGCTTTCTTT
TRBJ1-1,TRBV10-3,many,.,CAISVGGDRAEAFF,TGTGCCATCAGTGTGGGAGGGGATCGGGCTGAAGCTTTCTTT
TRBJ1-2,TRBV6-2/TRBV6-3,many,.,CASSDSIYGYTF,TGTGCCAGCAGTGACAGTATCTATGGCTACACCTTC
TRBJ2-5,TRBV20-1,many,.,CSARVAGGKETQYF,TGCAGTGCTAGAGTTGCAGGGGGGAAAGAGACCCAGTACTTC
TRBJ1-2,TRBV30,many,.,CAWRPPPTGTYGYTF,TGTGCCTGGAGACCACCCCCCACGGGGACTTATGGCTACACCTTC
TRBJ1-1,TRBV11-2,many,.,CASSLDRAASKAFF,TGTGCCAGCAGCTTAGATCGGGCCGCTTCGAAAGCTTTCTTT
TRBJ1-1,TRBV12-3/TRBV12-4,many,.,CASSSSLDRSGEAFF,TGTGCCAGCAGTTCCTCCTTGGACCGTTCCGGTGAAGCTTTCTTT
TRBJ1-3,TRBV29-1,many,.,CSVEDGGYSGNTIYF,TGCAGCGTTGAAGATGGAGGTTACTCTGGAAACACCATATATTTT
TRBJ2-7,TRBV5-1,many,TRBD1,CASRKSQGDSYEQYF,TGCGCCAGCAGAAAGTCACAGGGGGACTCCTACGAGCAGTACTTC
TRBJ1-5,TRBV7-2,many,.,CASSRSPLGNQPQHF,TGTGCCAGCAGCCGAAGCCCTCTGGGCAATCAGCCCCAGCATTTT
TRBJ2-2,TRBV6-2/TRBV6-3,few,.,CASKSTGELFF,TGTGCCAGCAAGAGCACCGGGGAGCTGTTTTTT
TRBJ1-1,TRBV9,many,TRBD1,CASSPPGQGYTEAFF,TGTGCCAGCAGCCCGCCGGGACAGGGGTACACTGAAGCTTTCTTT
TRBJ2-3,TRBV27,few,TRBD1,CASSWDSRNTDTQYF,TGTGCCAGCAGTTGGGACAGTCGAAACACAGATACGCAGTATTTT
TRBJ1-2,TRBV29-1,many,.,CSVESGPYGYTF,TGCAGCGTTGAATCGGGGCCCTATGGCTACACCTTC
TRBJ2-7,TRBV9,few,.,CASSVGGMEDGYSYEQYF,TGTGCCAGCAGCGTAGGTGGCATGGAAGATGGTTATTCCTACGAGCAGTACTTC
TRBJ1-1,TRBV12-3/TRBV12-4,many,TRBD1,CASIGQGAVTEAFF,TGTGCCAGCATCGGACAGGGGGCGGTGACTGAAGCTTTCTTT
TRBJ2-7,TRBV7-8,many,TRBD1,CASTLKGGGEQYF,TGTGCCAGCACCCTGAAAGGGGGCGGGGAGCAGTACTTC
TRBJ2-3,TRBV7-6,.,.,CASSSGLPGDTQYF,TGTGCTAGCAGCTCCGGACTCCCAGGGGATACGCAGTATTTT
TRBJ2-1,TRBV4-2,many,.,CASTPSLSYNEQFF,TGTGCCAGCACCCCAAGCCTTTCCTACAATGAGCAGTTCTTC
TRBJ2-3,TRBV28,many,.,CASSLFQGIFTDTQYF,TGTGCCAGCAGTTTATTTCAGGGAATTTTCACAGATACGCAGTATTTT
TRBJ2-1,TRBV28,many,TRBD2,CASSHTTSGSYNEQFF,TGTGCCAGCAGCCACACGACTAGCGGATCTTACAATGAGCAGTTCTTC
TRBJ1-5,TRBV20-1,.,.,CSAFSSQGLNQPQHF,TGCAGTGCTTTTTCGAGCCAGGGACTCAATCAGCCCCAGCATTTT
TRBJ2-7,TRBV7-9,once,.,CASSSRRTASSHEQYF,TGTGCCAGCAGCTCCCGTCGGACAGCTTCCAGTCACGAGCAGTACTTC
TRBJ2-7,TRBV6-1,many,TRBD2,CASRPWGAGISYEQYF,TGTGCCAGCAGACCCTGGGGAGCGGGGATCTCCTACGAGCAGTACTTC
TRBJ1-1,TRBV5-1,many,TRBD1,CASSSRTGSNTEAFF,TGCGCCAGCAGCTCTAGGACAGGCTCGAACACTGAAGCTTTCTTT
TRBJ2-7,TRBV20-1,many,.,CSAREGSSYEQYF,TGCAGTGCTAGAGAGGGGTCCTCCTACGAGCAGTACTTC
TRBJ2-1,TRBV7-8,many,.,CASSRFDEQFF,TGTGCCAGCAGCAGGTTCGATGAGCAGTTCTTC
TRBJ2-3,TRBV10-3,many,.,CAIGGPMADTQYF,TGTGCCATCGGGGGGCCCATGGCAGATACGCAGTATTTT
TRBJ1-4,TRBV11-2,many,.,CASSLGIGWSATNEKLFF,TGTGCCAGCAGCTTAGGGATCGGCTGGAGTGCAACTAATGAAAAACTGTTTTTT
TRBJ2-2,TRBV6-6,many,.,CASSSRGGPSPGGLFF,TGTGCCAGCAGTTCAAGAGGGGGGCCATCGCCCGGGGGGCTGTTTTTT
TRBJ2-7,TRBV6-6,many,TRBD1,CASSYPRGQDSYEQYF,TGTGCCAGCAGTTATCCCCGTGGACAGGATTCCTACGAGCAGTACTTC
TRBJ2-1,TRBV3-1,many,.,CASSLRSSYNEQFF,TGTGCCAGCAGCCTTAGAAGCTCCTACAATGAGCAGTTCTTC
TRBJ2-3,TRBV4-1,many,TRBD2,CASSQGLAGVSTDTQYF,TGCGCCAGCAGCCAAGGTCTCGCGGGGGTTAGCACAGATACGCAGTATTTT
TRBJ1-4,TRBV5-1,many,.,CASSLEGTEDEKLFF,TGCGCCAGCAGCTTGGAGGGGACGGAGGACGAAAAACTGTTTTTT
TRBJ1-1,TRBV3-1,many,TRBD1,CASSTTGKSTEAFF,TGTGCCAGCAGCACGACAGGGAAATCCACTGAAGCTTTCTTT
TRBJ1-1,TRBV28,many,.,CASSLDTEAFF,TGTGCCAGCAGTCTGGACACTGAAGCTTTCTTT
TRBJ2-1,TRBV2,many,.,CASSEGFLDEQFF,TGTGCCAGCAGTGAAGGCTTTCTGGATGAGCAGTTCTTC